This T cell receptor (beta chain) comes out of a study of regulatory T cells in long-lasting Graves disease. Trimming removed 6 bases at V and 6 bases at J, with 18 bases between. Looked up from germline, CDR1 is MDHEN and CDR2 is SYDVKM. CDR3 size: 14 residues. CDR3-region Arm-PCR and iRepertoire HTBI primers produced the TCR beta libraries. Authors' methods: Across all samples, 62 TRBV segments and 11 to 15 TRBJ segments were identified. MiXCR, run by TCRdb on the multiplex PCR reads, gives a single entry per CDR3 protein. TCRdb's processing, not the authors' own work, is the source of the V and J calls. The table has 300,000 or so distinct CDR3 sequences, around 20% seen once. Notes on the study in general: Patients with persistent disease showed a bias toward TRBV28, TRBJ1-2 and TRBJ2-5.

Stated time point: persistent/refractory GD, antithyroid drugs over 5 years with positive TRAb. There was RNA extracted from PBMCs, and the TCR library was made from it. This clonotype was seen repeatedly, ten times or more. The antigen is not known. The source material was peripheral blood mononuclear cells (PBMCs), sampled when the disease was refractory, from a patient treated with antithyroid drugs. The chain joins TRBV28 to TRBJ2-7; TRBD2 is a possible D gene (6 bases). This clonotype was sampled from a female donor with Graves disease. The CDR3 coding sequence is TGTGCCAGCAGCCCCCTCGAGGAGGGCTCCGAGCAGTACTTC. Amino acid sequence: CASSPLEEGSEQYF.